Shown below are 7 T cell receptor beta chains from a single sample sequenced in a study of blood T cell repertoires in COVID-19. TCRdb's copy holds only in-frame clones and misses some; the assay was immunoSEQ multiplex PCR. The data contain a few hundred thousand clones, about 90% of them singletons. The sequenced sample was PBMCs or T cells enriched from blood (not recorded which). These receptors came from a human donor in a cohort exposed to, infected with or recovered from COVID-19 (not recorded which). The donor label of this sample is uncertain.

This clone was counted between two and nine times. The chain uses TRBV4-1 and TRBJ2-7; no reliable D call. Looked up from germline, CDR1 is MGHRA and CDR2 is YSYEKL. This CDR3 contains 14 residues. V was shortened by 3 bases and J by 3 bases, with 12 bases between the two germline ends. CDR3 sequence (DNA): TGCGCCAGCAGCCATAACCCGGGTCTCTACGAGCAGTACTTC. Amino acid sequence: CASSHNPGLYEQYF.

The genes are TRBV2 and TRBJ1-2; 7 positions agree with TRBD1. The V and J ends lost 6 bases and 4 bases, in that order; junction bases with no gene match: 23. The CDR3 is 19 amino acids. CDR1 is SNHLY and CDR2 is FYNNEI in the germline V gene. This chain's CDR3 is CASRPRVGTVSRETYGYTF. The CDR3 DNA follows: TGTGCCAGCAGGCCCCGAGTAGGGACAGTATCCCGGGAAACCTATGGCTACACCTTC. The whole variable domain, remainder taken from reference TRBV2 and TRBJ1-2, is EPEVTQTPSHQVTQMGQEVILRCVPISNHLYFYWYRQILGQKVEFLVSFYNNEISEKSEIFDDQFSVERPDGSNFTLKIRSTKLEDSAMYFCASRPRVGTVSRETYGYTFGSGTRLTVV.

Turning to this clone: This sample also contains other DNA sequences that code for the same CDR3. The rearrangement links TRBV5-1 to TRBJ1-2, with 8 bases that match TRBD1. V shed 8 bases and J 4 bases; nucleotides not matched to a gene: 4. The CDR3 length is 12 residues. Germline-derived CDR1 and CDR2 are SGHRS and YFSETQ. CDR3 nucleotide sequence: TGCGCCAGTTCCACAGGGGGCTATGGCTACACCTTC. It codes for CASSTGGYGYTF.

The CDR3 coding sequence is TGTGCCTGGAGTAGGACGGGAAATGAGCAGTTCTTC. Protein product: CAWSRTGNEQFF. The rearrangement joins TRBV30 to TRBJ2-1; possible D gene TRBD2, 5 bases. Germline values: CDR1 GTSNPN, CDR2 SVGIG (reference sequence). The V gene lost 2 bases and the J gene lost 7 bases, with 9 bases spanning the gap. The CDR3 spans 12 residues.

The CDR3 bases are TGCGCCAGCAGCTTGAGGACATCTAATGAAAAACTGTTTTTT. Amino acids: CASSLRTSNEKLFF. The chain couples TRBV5-1 to TRBJ1-4, with TRBD1 as a possible D gene (5 bases). Germline CDR1 is SGHRS and CDR2 is YFSETQ. V was shortened by 1 base and J by 3 bases, with 7 bases between the two germline ends. The CDR3 runs to 14 residues.

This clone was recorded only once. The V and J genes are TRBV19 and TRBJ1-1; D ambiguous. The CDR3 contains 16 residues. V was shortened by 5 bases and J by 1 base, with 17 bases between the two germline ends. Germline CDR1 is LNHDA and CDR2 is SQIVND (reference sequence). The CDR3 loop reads CASSPHLPRSNTEAFF. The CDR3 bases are TGTGCCAGTAGTCCCCATCTCCCGAGATCGAACACTGAAGCTTTCTTT.

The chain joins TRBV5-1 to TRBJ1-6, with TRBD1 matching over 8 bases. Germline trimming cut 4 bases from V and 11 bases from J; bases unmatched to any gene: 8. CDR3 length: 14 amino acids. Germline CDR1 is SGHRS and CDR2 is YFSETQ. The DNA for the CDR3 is TGCGCCAGCAGCGACCGACAGGGGATGACACCCCTCCACTTT. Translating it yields CASSDRQGMTPLHF.